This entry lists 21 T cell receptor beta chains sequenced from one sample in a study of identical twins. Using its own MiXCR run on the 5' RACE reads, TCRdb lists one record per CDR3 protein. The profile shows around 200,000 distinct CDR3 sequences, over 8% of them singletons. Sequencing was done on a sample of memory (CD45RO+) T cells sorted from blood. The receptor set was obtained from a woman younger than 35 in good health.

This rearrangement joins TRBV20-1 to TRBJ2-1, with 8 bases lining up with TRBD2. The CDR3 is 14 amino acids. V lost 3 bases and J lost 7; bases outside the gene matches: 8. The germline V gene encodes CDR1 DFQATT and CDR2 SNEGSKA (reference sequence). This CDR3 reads CSASGTSLSNEQFF. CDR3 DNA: TGCAGTGCTAGTGGGACTAGTCTATCTAATGAGCAGTTCTTC.

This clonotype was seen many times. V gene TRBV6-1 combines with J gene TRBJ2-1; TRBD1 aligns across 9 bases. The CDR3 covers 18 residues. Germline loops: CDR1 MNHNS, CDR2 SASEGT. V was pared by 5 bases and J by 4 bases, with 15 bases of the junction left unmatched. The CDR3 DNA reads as TGTGCCAGCAGTAGAACGCCAGGGACAGGGAAGGGATACAATGAGCAGTTCTTC. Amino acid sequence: CASSRTPGTGKGYNEQFF.

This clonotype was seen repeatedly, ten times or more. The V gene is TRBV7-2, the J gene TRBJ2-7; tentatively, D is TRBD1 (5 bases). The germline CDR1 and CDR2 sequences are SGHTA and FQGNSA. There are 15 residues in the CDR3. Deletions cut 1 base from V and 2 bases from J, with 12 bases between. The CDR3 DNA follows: TGTGCCAGCAGCTTAGACTCAGGGCCCACCTACGAGCAGTACTTC. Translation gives CASSLDSGPTYEQYF.

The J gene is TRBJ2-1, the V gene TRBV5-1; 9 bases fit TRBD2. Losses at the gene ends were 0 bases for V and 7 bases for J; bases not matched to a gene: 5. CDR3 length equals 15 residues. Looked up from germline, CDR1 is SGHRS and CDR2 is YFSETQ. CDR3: CASSLVAGGLNEQFF. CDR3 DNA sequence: TGCGCCAGCAGCTTGGTTGCGGGGGGGCTTAATGAGCAGTTCTTC. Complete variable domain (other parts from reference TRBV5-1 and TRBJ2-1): KAGVTQTPRYLIKTRGQQVTLSCSPISGHRSVSWYQQTPGQGLQFLFEYFSETQRNKGNFPGRFSGRQFSNSRSEMNVSTLELGDSALYLCASSLVAGGLNEQFFGPGTRLTVL.

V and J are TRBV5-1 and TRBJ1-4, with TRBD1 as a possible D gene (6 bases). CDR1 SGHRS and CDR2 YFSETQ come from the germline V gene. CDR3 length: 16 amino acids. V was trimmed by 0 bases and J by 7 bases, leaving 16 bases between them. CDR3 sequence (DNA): TGCGCCAGCAGCTTGGAGGCCCAGGGGAGGGGTGAAAAACTGTTTTTT. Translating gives CASSLEAQGRGEKLFF.

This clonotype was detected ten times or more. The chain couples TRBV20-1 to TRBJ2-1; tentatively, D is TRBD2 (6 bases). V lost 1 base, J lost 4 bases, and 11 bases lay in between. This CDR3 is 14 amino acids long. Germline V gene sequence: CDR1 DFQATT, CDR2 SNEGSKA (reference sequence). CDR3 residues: CSARAGVEYNEQFF. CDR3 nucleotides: TGCAGTGCTAGAGCGGGAGTGGAGTACAATGAGCAGTTCTTC.

The CDR3 DNA reads as TGCAGTGCTACCGGGACAGGGGCTATCTACGAGCAGTACTTC. Its protein is CSATGTGAIYEQYF. The rearrangement joins TRBV20-1 to TRBJ2-7; 10 bases fit TRBD1. V was clipped by 4 bases and J by 3 bases; unmatched bases: 6. Looked up from germline, CDR1 is DFQATT and CDR2 is SNEGSKA (reference sequence). The CDR3 length is 14 residues.

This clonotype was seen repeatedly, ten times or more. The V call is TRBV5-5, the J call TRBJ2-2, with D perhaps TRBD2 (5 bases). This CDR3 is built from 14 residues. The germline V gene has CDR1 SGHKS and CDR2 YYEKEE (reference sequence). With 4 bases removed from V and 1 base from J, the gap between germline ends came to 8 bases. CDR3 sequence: CASSRLLNTGELFF. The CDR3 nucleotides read TGTGCCAGCAGCCGACTATTGAACACCGGGGAGCTGTTTTTT. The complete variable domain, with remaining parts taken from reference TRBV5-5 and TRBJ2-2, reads DAGVTQSPTHLIKTRGQQVTLRCSPISGHKSVSWYQQVLGQGPQFIFQYYEKEERGRGNFPDRFSARQFPNYSSELNVNALLLGDSALYLCASSRLLNTGELFFGEGSRLTVL.

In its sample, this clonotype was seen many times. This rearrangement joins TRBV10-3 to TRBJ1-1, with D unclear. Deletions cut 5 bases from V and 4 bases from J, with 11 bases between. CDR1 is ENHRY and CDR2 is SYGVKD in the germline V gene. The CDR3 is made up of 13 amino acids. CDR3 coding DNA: TGTGCCATCAGTCGGGAGGATAGCACTGAAGCTTTCTTT. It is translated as CAISREDSTEAFF.

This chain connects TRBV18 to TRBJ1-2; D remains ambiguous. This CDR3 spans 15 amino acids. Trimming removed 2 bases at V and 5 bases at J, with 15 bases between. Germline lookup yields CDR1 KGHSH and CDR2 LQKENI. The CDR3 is CASSPGGRGGYGYTF. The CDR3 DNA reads TGTGCCAGCTCACCAGGAGGGAGAGGTGGATATGGCTACACCTTC.

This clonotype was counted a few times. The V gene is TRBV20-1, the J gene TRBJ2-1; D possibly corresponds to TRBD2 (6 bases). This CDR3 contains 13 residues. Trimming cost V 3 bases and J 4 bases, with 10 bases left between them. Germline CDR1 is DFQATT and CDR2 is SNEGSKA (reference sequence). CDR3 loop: CSARAGSYNEQFF. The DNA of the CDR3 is TGCAGTGCTAGGGCCGGGAGTTACAATGAGCAGTTCTTC.

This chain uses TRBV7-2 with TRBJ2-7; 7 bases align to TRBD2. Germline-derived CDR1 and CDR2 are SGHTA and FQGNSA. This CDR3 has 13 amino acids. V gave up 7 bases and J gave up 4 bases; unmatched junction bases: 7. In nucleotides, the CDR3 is TGTGCCAGCACCCGTAGCGGGCCTTACGAGCAGTACTTC. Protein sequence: CASTRSGPYEQYF.

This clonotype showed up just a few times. The CDR3 DNA reads TGTGCCAGCAGCTTAAGTCCGGTTCAAGAGACCCAGTACTTC. This encodes CASSLSPVQETQYF. This chain connects TRBV7-2 to TRBJ2-5; no firm D call. This CDR3 region has 14 residues. Trimming cost V 2 bases and J 2 bases, with 9 bases left between them. The germline V gene encodes CDR1 SGHTA and CDR2 FQGNSA. Filled out from reference TRBV7-2 and TRBJ2-5, the complete variable domain reads GAGVSQSPSNKVTEKGKDVELRCDPISGHTALYWYRQSLGQGLEFLIYFQGNSAPDKSGLPSDRFSAERTGGSVSTLTIQRTQQEDSAVYLCASSLSPVQETQYFGPGTRLLVL.

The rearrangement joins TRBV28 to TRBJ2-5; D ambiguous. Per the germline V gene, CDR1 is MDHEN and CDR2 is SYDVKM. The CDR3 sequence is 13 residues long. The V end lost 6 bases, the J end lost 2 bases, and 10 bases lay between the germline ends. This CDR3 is CASSLLYQETQYF. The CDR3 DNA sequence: TGTGCCAGCAGCCTCTTATATCAAGAGACCCAGTACTTC.

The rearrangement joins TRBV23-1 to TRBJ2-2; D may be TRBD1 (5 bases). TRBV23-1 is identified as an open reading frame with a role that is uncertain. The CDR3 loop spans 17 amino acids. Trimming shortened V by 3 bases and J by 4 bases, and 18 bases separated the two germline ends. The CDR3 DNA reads TGCGCCAGCAGTCATTTCTGGGGCGCCTGGGGCACCGGGGAGCTGTTTTTT. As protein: CASSHFWGAWGTGELFF.

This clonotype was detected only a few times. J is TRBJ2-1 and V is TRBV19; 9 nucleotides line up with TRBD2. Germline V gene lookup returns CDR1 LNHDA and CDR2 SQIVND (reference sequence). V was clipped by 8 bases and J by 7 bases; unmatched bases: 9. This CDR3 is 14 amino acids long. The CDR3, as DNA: TGTGCCAGTCGAAATAGCGGGAGACGGAATGAGCAGTTCTTC. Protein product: CASRNSGRRNEQFF.

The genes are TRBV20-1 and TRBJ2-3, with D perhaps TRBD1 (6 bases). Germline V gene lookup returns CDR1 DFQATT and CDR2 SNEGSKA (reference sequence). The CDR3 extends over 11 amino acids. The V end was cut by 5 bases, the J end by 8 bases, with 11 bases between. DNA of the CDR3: TGCAGTGCTGGGGACATCCGTACGCAGTATTTT. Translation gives CSAGDIRTQYF.

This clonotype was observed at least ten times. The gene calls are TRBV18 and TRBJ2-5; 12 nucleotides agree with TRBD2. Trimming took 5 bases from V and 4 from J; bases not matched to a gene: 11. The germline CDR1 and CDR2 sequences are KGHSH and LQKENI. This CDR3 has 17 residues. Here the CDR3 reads CASSTRTSGDAGETQYF. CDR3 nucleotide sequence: TGTGCCAGCTCAACACGGACTAGCGGGGACGCAGGAGAGACCCAGTACTTC.

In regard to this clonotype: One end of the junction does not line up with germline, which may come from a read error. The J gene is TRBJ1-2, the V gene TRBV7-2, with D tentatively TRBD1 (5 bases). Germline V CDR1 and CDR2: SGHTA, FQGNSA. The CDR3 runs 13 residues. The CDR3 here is CASSLARVYGYTF. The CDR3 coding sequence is TGTGCCAGCAGCCTAGCCAGGGTCTATGGCTACACCTTC.

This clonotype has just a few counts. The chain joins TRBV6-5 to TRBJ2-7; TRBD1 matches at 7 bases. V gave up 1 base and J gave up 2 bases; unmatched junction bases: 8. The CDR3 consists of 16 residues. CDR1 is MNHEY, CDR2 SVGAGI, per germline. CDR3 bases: TGTGCCAGCAGTTACTTGTATGGGGACAGACCCTACGAGCAGTACTTC. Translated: CASSYLYGDRPYEQYF.

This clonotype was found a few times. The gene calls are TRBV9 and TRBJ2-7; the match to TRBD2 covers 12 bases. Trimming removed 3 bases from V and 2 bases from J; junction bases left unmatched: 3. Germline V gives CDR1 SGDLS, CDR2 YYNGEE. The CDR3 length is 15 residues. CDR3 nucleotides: TGTGCCAGCAGCGCATGGACTAGCGGGACCTACGAGCAGTACTTC. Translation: CASSAWTSGTYEQYF. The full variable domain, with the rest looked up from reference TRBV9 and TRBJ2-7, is DSGVTQTPKHLITATGQRVTLRCSPRSGDLSVYWYQQSLDQGLQFLIQYYNGEERAKGNILERFSAQQFPDLHSELNLSSLELGDSALYFCASSAWTSGTYEQYFGPGTRLTVT.